Presented here are 20 T cell receptor beta chains from one specimen sequenced in a study of CD8+CD57+ T cells in acquired aplastic anemia. Genomic DNA, the template, was used for profiling of the TCR beta VDJ and CDR3. TCRdb re-analysed the reads in MiXCR, keeping a single row per CDR3 protein. The table includes 150,000 to 200,000 distinct CDR3 sequences, 50% to 75% detected once. Sequencing input: sorted CD4+, CD8+, or CD8+CD57+ T cells (not recorded which) from PBMCs. These receptors were collected from a human donor with severe aplastic anemia or a healthy control (not recorded which).

This clonotype was recorded many times. The CDR3 spells CSVEDGYGYTF. Here the CDR3 DNA reads TGCAGCGTTGAAGATGGGTATGGCTACACCTTC. The chain recombines TRBV29-1 with TRBJ1-2; D is unclear. V lost 0 bases, J lost 5 bases, and 4 bases lay in between. CDR1 and CDR2 (germline): SQVTM, ANQGSEA. The CDR3 has 11 residues. The full variable domain, in which reference TRBV29-1 and TRBJ1-2 provide the parts outside the CDR3, is SAVISQKPSRDICQRGTSLTIQCQVDSQVTMMFWYRQQPGQSLTLIATANQGSEATYESGFVIDKFPISRPNLTFSTLTVSNMSPEDSSIYLCSVEDGYGYTFGSGTRLTVV.

This chain uses TRBV29-1 with TRBJ1-2, with 7 nucleotides matching TRBD1. J lost 3 bases, V lost 6 bases, and 4 bases had no gene match. CDR3 length: 12 amino acids. Germline CDR1 is SQVTM and CDR2 is ANQGSEA. The CDR3 DNA reads as TGCAGCGTGGGAGGACAGGACTATGGCTACACCTTC. This codes for CSVGGQDYGYTF.

In this sample, this clonotype is medium-sized. The chain carries TRBV24-1 and TRBJ2-7; D is possibly TRBD1 (5 bases). Germline assignment: CDR1 KGHDR and CDR2 SFDVKD. This CDR3 region has 15 residues. V gave up 3 bases and J gave up 1 base, with 12 bases separating them. The CDR3 bases are TGTGCCACCAGTGATCCGCTGACAGCTTCCTACGAGCAGTACTTC. It yields the protein CATSDPLTASYEQYF.

V gene TRBV9 combines with J gene TRBJ1-1; a weak D match, TRBD1 (5 bases). V lost 3 bases to trimming and J lost 1 base, with 10 bases between them. CDR1 is SGDLS and CDR2 is YYNGEE in the germline V gene. The CDR3 is made up of 14 amino acids. The CDR3 loop is CASSASGTNTEAFF. CDR3 coding DNA: TGTGCCAGCAGCGCATCCGGGACGAACACTGAAGCTTTCTTT.

The chain recombines TRBV24-1 with TRBJ2-2; 8 bases fit TRBD1. The germline V gene has CDR1 KGHDR and CDR2 SFDVKD. The trim removed 11 bases at V and 1 base at J, leaving 8 bases unmatched. There are 15 residues in the CDR3. In DNA form, the CDR3 reads TGTGCCATCAACAGGGACAGGTGGAACACCGGGGAGCTGTTTTTT. This gives the protein CAINRDRWNTGELFF.

The chain carries TRBV29-1 and TRBJ2-7, with no clear D. Looked up from germline, CDR1 is SQVTM and CDR2 is ANQGSEA. CDR3 length: 12 amino acids. CDR3 region: CTVRSSSYEQYF. The CDR3 DNA follows: TGCACCGTGAGGTCGAGCTCCTACGAGCAGTACTTC.

V gene TRBV7-2 combines with J gene TRBJ1-2, with D possibly being TRBD1 (5 bases). Trimming left V 1 base short and J 0 bases short, with 6 bases between. From germline, CDR1 is SGHTA and CDR2 FQGNSA. This CDR3 has 14 residues. This chain's CDR3 is CASSLGQTNYGYTF. In DNA, the CDR3 is TGTGCCAGCAGCTTAGGACAGACTAACTATGGCTACACCTTC.

The chain links TRBV9 to TRBJ1-1; D is unclear. Germline V gene data show CDR1 as SGDLS and CDR2 as YYNGEE. The CDR3 covers 15 residues. V shed 0 bases and J shed 0 bases, with 9 bases lying between them. The CDR3 region has the DNA TGTGCCAGCAGCGTAGGGCCAGGATTGAACACTGAAGCTTTCTTT. It specifies CASSVGPGLNTEAFF.

Only one count was recorded for this clonotype. The V call is TRBV6-5, the J call TRBJ1-2; D gene uncertain. CDR1 and CDR2 (germline): MNHEY, SVGAGI. The CDR3 runs to 13 residues. Trimming pared 8 bases from V and 6 bases from J, leaving 16 bases between. The CDR3 spells CASQTGPRDGYTF. The CDR3 DNA is TGTGCCAGCCAGACTGGACCGAGGGATGGCTACACCTTC.

This clonotype has a single count. The V gene is TRBV20-1, the J gene TRBJ1-6; D may be TRBD1 (6 bases). This CDR3 has 16 residues. Germline CDR1 DFQATT, CDR2 SNEGSKA (reference sequence). The V end was cut by 4 bases, the J end by 8 bases, with 21 bases between. CDR3 bases: TGCAGTGCTACTAGGGGGGGCAGGGGATTGGATTCACCCCTCCACTTT. Amino acids: CSATRGGRGLDSPLHF.

The CDR3 DNA is TGTGCCATCAGCCTCGGACTAGCGGGAGAGGCCAACGAGCAGTACTTC. Translated: CAISLGLAGEANEQYF. The chain combines TRBV10-3 with TRBJ2-7; 13 positions agree with TRBD2. V lost 6 bases, J lost 5 bases, and 10 bases stayed unmatched. Germline V CDR1 and CDR2: ENHRY, SYGVKD. The CDR3 spans 16 residues.

CDR3 sequence reads: CASSRQSYSYEQYF. The CDR3 DNA follows: TGTGCCAGCAGCCGACAGTCGTACTCCTACGAGCAGTACTTC. This rearrangement joins TRBV7-8 to TRBJ2-7, with a tentative D call TRBD1 (5 bases). The germline V gene has CDR1 SGHVS and CDR2 FQNEAQ. This CDR3 comprises 14 residues. Trimming pared 5 bases from V and 0 bases from J, leaving 11 bases between.

Many counts were recorded for this clonotype. The chain combines TRBV2 with TRBJ2-7; 11 bases agree with TRBD2. Germline CDR1 reads SNHLY; CDR2 reads FYNNEI. After removal of 2 bases from V and 2 bases from J, the junction contained 8 bases not matched to a gene. The CDR3 consists of 17 residues. DNA of the CDR3: TGTGCCAGCAGTGAATCTAGCGGGGGGCCCTCTACCTACGAGCAGTACTTC. Its translation: CASSESSGGPSTYEQYF.

There are a few counts of this clonotype. This sequence may be a read error, since a much larger clone differs from it by one base. The chain couples TRBV12-3 or TRBV12-4 to TRBJ2-7, with D possibly being TRBD2 (5 bases). Trimming removed 2 bases from V and 3 bases from J, with 11 bases in between. The CDR3 runs to 14 residues. CDR3 residues: CASSLSPEGYEQYF. The CDR3 DNA is TGTGCCAGCAGTTTATCCCCAGAGGGCTACGAGCAGTACTTC.

The V gene is TRBV24-1, the J gene TRBJ2-2, with 10 bases fitting TRBD2. The CDR3 length is 16 residues. V lost 3 bases to trimming and J lost 4 bases; unmatched junction nucleotides: 4. Germline lookup yields CDR1 KGHDR and CDR2 SFDVKD. The chain's CDR3 is CATSDRTSGFTGELFF. The CDR3 region has the DNA TGTGCCACCAGTGATCGGACTAGCGGATTCACCGGGGAGCTGTTTTTT.

The J gene is TRBJ1-1, the V gene TRBV5-1; possible D gene TRBD1, 5 bases. The CDR3 contains 14 residues. The germline CDR1 and CDR2 sequences are SGHRS and YFSETQ. The V end was cut by 0 bases, the J end by 4 bases, with 10 bases between. CDR3 amino acids: CASSLAWGGTEAFF. The CDR3 nucleotides read TGCGCCAGCAGCTTGGCCTGGGGCGGCACTGAAGCTTTCTTT. Full variable domain (remainder filled in from reference TRBV5-1 and TRBJ1-1): KAGVTQTPRYLIKTRGQQVTLSCSPISGHRSVSWYQQTPGQGLQFLFEYFSETQRNKGNFPGRFSGRQFSNSRSEMNVSTLELGDSALYLCASSLAWGGTEAFFGQGTRLTVV.

This chain links TRBV19 with TRBJ1-4; TRBD1 is a possible D gene (5 bases). The V gene lost 3 bases and the J gene lost 8 bases, with 16 bases spanning the gap. Germline V gene sequence: CDR1 LNHDA, CDR2 SQIVND (reference sequence). This CDR3 contains 15 residues. This CDR3 is CASSMGRGRGEKLFF. CDR3 sequence (DNA): TGTGCCAGTAGTATGGGAAGGGGACGGGGCGAAAAACTGTTTTTT.

The V and J genes are TRBV9 and TRBJ2-7, with 7 nucleotides matching TRBD2. CDR3 length equals 15 residues. Unmatched junction bases numbered 9, after V lost 2 bases and J lost 4 bases. Germline V gene lookup returns CDR1 SGDLS and CDR2 YYNGEE. The CDR3 loop is CASSVSPTSSYEQYF. CDR3 nucleotides: TGTGCCAGCAGCGTTTCGCCGACTAGCAGTTACGAGCAGTACTTC.

The rearrangement uses TRBV20-1 and TRBJ2-1; 14 bases are a match to TRBD2. Per the germline V gene, CDR1 is DFQATT and CDR2 is SNEGSKA (reference sequence). Trimming at V came to 6 bases and at J to 4 bases, leaving 2 bases not matched to a gene. The length of the CDR3 is 14 residues. The CDR3 nucleotides are TGCAGTGCGTGGACTAGCGGGGGGTACAATGAGCAGTTCTTC. Translating it yields CSAWTSGGYNEQFF.

V gene TRBV20-1 combines with J gene TRBJ2-7, with D possibly matching TRBD2 (5 bases). The CDR3 has 15 amino acids. The V and J ends lost 0 bases and 2 bases respectively, with 14 bases between them. Germline CDR1 DFQATT, CDR2 SNEGSKA (reference sequence). CDR3 nucleotide sequence: TGCAGTGCTAGAGATTCTGGCCGGGGAACCTACGAGCAGTACTTC. As protein: CSARDSGRGTYEQYF.